What follows are 25 T cell receptor beta chains derived from one specimen sequenced in a study of blood T cell repertoires in COVID-19. Profiled with immunoSEQ multiplex PCR; TCRdb holds only in-frame clones, not every one. The sample contains more than 300,000 clones, around 87% of which appear only once. Material for sequencing was peripheral blood. The origin of the receptors is a woman in her thirties with COVID-19, enrolled during active disease.

V is TRBV27 and J is TRBJ1-2; 8 bases align to TRBD1. After removal of 0 bases from V and 4 bases from J, the junction contained 7 bases not matched to a gene. Germline loops: CDR1 MNHEY, CDR2 SMNVEV (reference sequence). This CDR3 has 16 residues. The CDR3 loop is CASSLSGRGQAYGYTF. The DNA of the CDR3 is TGTGCCAGCAGTTTATCCGGCAGGGGGCAGGCCTATGGCTACACCTTC.

This clone was found once. V usage is TRBV7-6 and J usage is TRBJ1-1, with a possible D match to TRBD1 (6 bases). Germline V gene lookup returns CDR1 SGHVS and CDR2 FNYEAQ. The CDR3 is 16 residues long. Trimming shortened V by 5 bases and J by 8 bases, and 24 bases separated the two germline ends. CDR3 DNA: TGTGCCAGCAGCCGGGGGGGCGAGAGGATCAAACCCGAAGCTTTCTTT. This sequence encodes CASSRGGERIKPEAFF.

This chain links TRBV29-1 with TRBJ2-5, with 9 bases that match TRBD2. The CDR3 loop spans 13 amino acids. Germline CDR1 is SQVTM and CDR2 is ANQGSEA. Trimming cost V 4 bases and J 4 bases; bases outside gene matches: 4. The CDR3 is CSVGAGGRETQYF. CDR3 in DNA: TGCAGCGTTGGAGCGGGAGGACGAGAGACCCAGTACTTC.

The V gene is TRBV20-1, the J gene TRBJ2-5; D may match TRBD1 or TRBD2 (5 bases each). The CDR3 consists of 14 residues. Trimming removed 3 bases from V and 1 base from J, with 12 bases in between. The V gene's germline CDR1 is DFQATT and CDR2 SNEGSKA (reference sequence). CDR3 in amino acids: CSASGGAIQETQYF. For the CDR3, the DNA is TGCAGTGCTAGTGGGGGAGCGATCCAAGAGACCCAGTACTTC.

This clone occurred once. This chain links TRBV7-6 with TRBJ1-4, with 10 bases matching TRBD1. After removal of 5 bases from V and 10 bases from J, the junction contained 10 bases not matched to a gene. The CDR3 runs to 15 residues. Germline V gives CDR1 SGHVS, CDR2 FNYEAQ. Here the CDR3 DNA reads TGTGCCAGCAGCCCTCGGGACAGGGGAAGTGGAAAACTGTTTTTT. It encodes CASSPRDRGSGKLFF.

This chain links TRBV7-3 with TRBJ2-5, with 12 bases fitting TRBD2. The CDR3 is made up of 17 amino acids. The V segment lost 5 bases and the J segment 5 bases; nucleotides outside the gene matches: 12. Germline V lookup: CDR1 SGHTA, CDR2 FQGTGA. This CDR3 reads CASSATGRLAGVETQYF. The DNA for the CDR3 is TGTGCCAGCAGCGCAACGGGCCGACTAGCGGGAGTGGAGACCCAGTACTTC. The variable domain in full, with the rest retrieved from reference TRBV7-3 and TRBJ2-5, is GAGVSQTPSNKVTEKGKYVELRCDPISGHTALYWYRQSLGQGPEFLIYFQGTGAADDSGLPNDRFFAVRPEGSVSTLKIQRTERGDSAVYLCASSATGRLAGVETQYFGPGTRLLVL.

The chain has TRBV6-5 and TRBJ2-7; D might be TRBD2 (5 bases). The V gene lost 6 bases and the J gene lost 3 bases, with 15 bases spanning the gap. CDR1 is MNHEY, CDR2 SVGAGI, per germline. This CDR3 spans 14 amino acids. The CDR3 here is CASRIKGGLYEQYF. DNA of the CDR3: TGTGCCAGCAGGATCAAGGGCGGGCTCTACGAGCAGTACTTC.

In this sample, this clone turned up once. The V call is TRBV7-3, the J call TRBJ2-1; TRBD1 agrees at 9 bases. Unmatched junction bases numbered 4, after V lost 5 bases and J lost 2 bases. There are 15 residues in the CDR3. Germline V gene sequence: CDR1 SGHTA, CDR2 FQGTGA. The CDR3 DNA reads TGTGCCAGCAGCCGGACAGGGGTTCCCTACAATGAGCAGTTCTTC. Translated, it gives CASSRTGVPYNEQFF.

The rearrangement uses TRBV7-2 and TRBJ2-2; 7 nucleotides line up with TRBD2. Germline CDR1 is SGHTA and CDR2 is FQGNSA. V shed 4 bases, J shed 3 bases, and the junction held 8 bases outside the gene matches. There are 16 residues in the CDR3. The CDR3: CASSSRASGDTGELFF. In DNA form, the CDR3 reads TGTGCCAGCAGCTCCCGAGCTAGCGGAGACACCGGGGAGCTGTTTTTT. Supplemented by reference TRBV7-2 and TRBJ2-2, the full variable domain reads GAGVSQSPSNKVTEKGKDVELRCDPISGHTALYWYRQSLGQGLEFLIYFQGNSAPDKSGLPSDRFSAERTGGSVSTLTIQRTQQEDSAVYLCASSSRASGDTGELFFGEGSRLTVL.

The chain uses TRBV7-6 and TRBJ2-3, with 11 bases lining up with TRBD2. The CDR3 is made up of 16 amino acids. Germline CDR1 SGHVS, CDR2 FNYEAQ. V lost 2 bases, J lost 3 bases, and 4 bases stayed unmatched. The CDR3: CASSLTSGSWTDTQYF. The CDR3 nucleotides are TGTGCCAGCAGCTTAACTAGCGGGAGTTGGACAGATACGCAGTATTTT.

The V and J genes are TRBV27 and TRBJ1-2; perhaps TRBD1 as D (5 bases). The CDR3 has 13 residues. CDR1 is MNHEY and CDR2 is SMNVEV in the germline V gene (reference sequence). The V gene lost 1 base and the J gene lost 8 bases, with 11 bases spanning the gap. CDR3 sequence: CASSLWSGYGYTF. DNA for the CDR3: TGTGCCAGCAGTTTATGGTCAGGGTACGGCTACACCTTC.

The V gene is TRBV6-6, the J gene TRBJ2-7; D is uncertain. Germline V CDR1 and CDR2: MNHNY, SVGAGI (reference sequence). Between the trimmed V and J ends, which lost 6 bases and 7 bases, there was a span of 16 bases. The CDR3 is 13 amino acids. The CDR3 nucleotides read TGTGCCAGCAGATCACTATCTGGGTTTGAGCAGTACTTC. Encoded protein: CASRSLSGFEQYF.

Concerning this clone: Other DNA sequences in this sample translate to the same CDR3. This chain links TRBV19 with TRBJ1-5; D is possibly TRBD1 (5 bases). Germline CDR1 is LNHDA and CDR2 is SQIVND (reference sequence). The ends were cut back, 0 bases at V and 5 bases at J, with 11 bases in the middle. The length of the CDR3 is 15 residues. Written as DNA, the CDR3 is TGTGCCAGTAGTATAGATCGCGGGGCTTATCAGCCCCAGCATTTT. Translation: CASSIDRGAYQPQHF.

The chain uses TRBV30 and TRBJ2-7, with 8 bases lining up with TRBD1. The CDR3 runs 13 residues. The germline gives CDR1 GTSNPN, CDR2 SVGIG (reference sequence). V dropped 3 bases and J dropped 3; count of bases not matched to a gene: 4. The CDR3 DNA is TGTGCCTGGAGGGGGACAGGAAGCTACGAGCAGTACTTC. It is translated as CAWRGTGSYEQYF.

DNA for the CDR3: TGCGCCAGCAGCCAAGCAGGACAGAGAACCGGGGAGCTGTTTTTT. Its translation is CASSQAGQRTGELFF. The chain combines TRBV4-1 with TRBJ2-2; TRBD1 is a possible D gene (6 bases). Trimming shortened V by 1 base and J by 5 bases, and 11 bases separated the two germline ends. Germline V lookup: CDR1 MGHRA, CDR2 YSYEKL. The CDR3 contains 15 residues.

The V call is TRBV10-2, the J call TRBJ2-2; a possible D gene is TRBD2 (5 bases). Trimming cost V 4 bases and J 3 bases, with 12 bases left between them. The CDR3 totals 15 residues. Germline lookup yields CDR1 WSHSY and CDR2 SAAADI. The CDR3 protein is CASSAPLGDTGELFF. CDR3 DNA: TGCGCCAGCAGTGCCCCCCTCGGGGACACCGGGGAGCTGTTTTTT.

V is TRBV30 and J is TRBJ2-7, with a possible D match to TRBD1 (5 bases). Germline V gene lookup returns CDR1 GTSNPN and CDR2 SVGIG (reference sequence). V was clipped by 8 bases and J by 3 bases, with 11 bases between them. The CDR3 extends over 11 amino acids. CDR3 residues: CAGAGIYEQYF. The CDR3 nucleotides are TGTGCCGGAGCAGGGATCTACGAGCAGTACTTC. Full variable domain (rest looked up from reference TRBV30 and TRBJ2-7): SQTIHQWPATLVQPVGSPLSLECTVEGTSNPNLYWYRQAAGRGLQLLFYSVGIGQISSEVPQNLSASRPQDRQFILSSKKLLLSDSGFYLCAGAGIYEQYFGPGTRLTVT.

The chain carries TRBV3-1 (or the pseudogene TRBV3-2) and TRBJ1-1; 8 positions agree with TRBD1. Germline CDR1 LGHDT, CDR2 YNNKEL (reference sequence). Trimming cost V 2 bases and J 5 bases; bases outside gene matches: 7. The CDR3 spans 15 residues. The CDR3 DNA follows: TGTGCCAGCAGCCAATCGACAGGGGCGAGTACTGAAGCTTTCTTT. Translated: CASSQSTGASTEAFF.

The chain recombines TRBV6-1 with TRBJ2-5, with 7 positions matching TRBD1. Germline V gives CDR1 MNHNS, CDR2 SASEGT. V gave up 6 bases and J gave up 1 base; unmatched junction bases: 5. The CDR3 has 14 amino acids. The CDR3 DNA reads TGTGCCAGCAGAATGGACAGGTTCCAAGAGACCCAGTACTTC. Amino acid sequence: CASRMDRFQETQYF.

This clone was detected only a few times. V and J are TRBV5-6 and TRBJ2-7; D might be TRBD2 (5 bases). The CDR3 length is 16 residues. V was shortened by 0 bases and J by 3 bases, with 16 bases between the two germline ends. Per germline, CDR1 SGHDT and CDR2 YYEEEE. CDR3 nucleotides: TGTGCCAGCAGCTTGGAGGTGAGGGCCGGAAACTACGAGCAGTACTTC. Residues: CASSLEVRAGNYEQYF.

V gene TRBV28 combines with J gene TRBJ1-1, with D possibly being TRBD1 (6 bases). V lost 4 bases and J 7 bases, leaving 13 bases between the germline ends. There are 13 residues in the CDR3. Germline V CDR1 and CDR2: MDHEN, SYDVKM. The CDR3 region has the DNA TGTGCCAGCAGTTCCCCCCCACAGGGTGAAGCTTTCTTT. It yields the protein CASSSPPQGEAFF.

The rearrangement joins TRBV5-4 to TRBJ2-1; 10 nucleotides agree with TRBD2. The length of the CDR3 is 16 residues. V was clipped by 7 bases and J by 6 bases; unmatched bases: 13. Per the germline V gene, CDR1 is SGHNT and CDR2 is YYREEE (reference sequence). DNA for the CDR3: TGTGCCAGCCCCTGGGGGGGGACTAGCGAACTCAATGAGCAGTTCTTC. Translating gives CASPWGGTSELNEQFF.

This clone has just one count. The chain employs TRBV5-5 and TRBJ1-5; TRBD1 agrees at 9 bases. With 0 bases clipped from V and 4 bases from J, the junction kept 5 bases outside the gene matches. The CDR3 runs 16 residues. The germline V gene encodes CDR1 SGHKS and CDR2 YYEKEE (reference sequence). CDR3 sequence reads: CASSLEGQGWNQPQHF. CDR3 sequence (DNA): TGTGCCAGCAGCTTGGAAGGACAGGGGTGGAATCAGCCCCAGCATTTT.

This clone was observed a handful of times. V and J are TRBV2 and TRBJ1-2; D may be TRBD1 (6 bases). CDR3 size: 15 residues. V lost 1 base to trimming and J lost 5 bases, with 14 bases between them. Germline V lookup: CDR1 SNHLY, CDR2 FYNNEI. The CDR3 region has the DNA TGTGCCAGCAGTGAAGGGTTACAGGGCGGGTATGGCTACACCTTC. The encoded protein is CASSEGLQGGYGYTF.

V and J are TRBV7-3 and TRBJ1-1; D remains ambiguous. Trimming took 2 bases from V and 4 from J, leaving 11 bases between them. Germline V lookup: CDR1 SGHTA, CDR2 FQGTGA. The CDR3 is made up of 14 amino acids. The chain's CDR3 is CASSLYEGSTEAFF. CDR3 DNA sequence: TGTGCCAGCAGCTTATACGAAGGGAGCACTGAAGCTTTCTTT.